The clone carrying this T cell receptor beta chain was picked up many times. Its antigen remains unidentified. The data originate from a study of blood T cells in healthy people across ages. Study-wide results and limits: Older individuals had lower TCR beta diversity per million T cells (the decline was roughly linear).

Healthy individuals of Caucasian origin from Russia, aged roughly 6 to 95, served as donors. With a J-beta primer mix and a sample-barcoded 5' primer, a second PCR ran about 7 to 12 cycles. Every sample gave at least 3 million paired-end reads containing CDR3. TCRdb analysed the 5' RACE reads with MiXCR anew, one entry per CDR3 protein. The data show some 930,000 distinct CDR3 sequences, under 35% seen once. V lost 2 bases and J 1 base, leaving 6 bases between the germline ends. Per germline, CDR1 LGHDT and CDR2 YNNKEL (reference sequence). The CDR3 sequence is 14 residues long. Separately, the same data were catalogued under a study of T cells of mothers and their children. That study reports: Per mother, over 9 million TCR beta CDR3 reads were obtained; per child, approximately 3.3 million.

The clonotype was recovered from a woman aged 40 to 50 in good health. Sequenced: blood. The chain joins TRBV3-1 to TRBJ2-1; D remains ambiguous. The CDR3: CASSQSESYNEQFF. CDR3 DNA sequence: TGTGCCAGCAGCCAATCTGAATCCTACAATGAGCAGTTCTTC.